Below are 32 T cell receptor beta chains sequenced from a single sample in a study of vaccination and CD4 T cells after COVID-19. These receptors lack a known antigen. Treatment in this sample: roughly 10-day PBMC culture with coronavirus spike peptide pools or control peptides (ViraFEST assay). The Oncomine TCR Beta short-read assay generated sequence data from the DNA of cultured CD4+ T cells. TCRdb used MiXCR to reprocess the PCR reads, holding one entry per CDR3 protein. The data hold 17,000 or so distinct CDR3 sequences, with about three fifths observed a single time. The sequencing sample was made of CD4+ T cells from blood, cultured in vitro. All receptors derive from a human donor who had recovered from COVID-19.

The V gene is TRBV2, the J gene TRBJ2-4; D ambiguous. Looked up from germline, CDR1 is SNHLY and CDR2 is FYNNEI. This CDR3 comprises 14 residues. With 2 bases removed from V and 5 bases from J, the gap between germline ends came to 10 bases. In nucleotides, the CDR3 is TGTGCCAGCAGTGAACTCCACCGAGAAAACATTCAGTACTTC. It specifies CASSELHRENIQYF. Together with reference TRBV2 and TRBJ2-4, the CDR3 gives the full variable domain: EPEVTQTPSHQVTQMGQEVILRCVPISNHLYFYWYRQILGQKVEFLVSFYNNEISEKSEIFDDQFSVERPDGSNFTLKIRSTKLEDSAMYFCASSELHRENIQYFGAGTRLSVL.

J is TRBJ2-1 and V is TRBV7-2; weak D call: TRBD2 (7 bases). Looked up from germline, CDR1 is SGHTA and CDR2 is FQGNSA. This CDR3 spans 15 amino acids. Between the trimmed V and J ends, which lost 4 bases and 10 bases, there was a span of 20 bases. The CDR3 protein is CASSSDLAGAGEQFF. The CDR3 bases are TGTGCCAGCAGCTCCGACCTTGCGGGGGCGGGGGAGCAGTTCTTC. Full variable domain (rest looked up from reference TRBV7-2 and TRBJ2-1): GAGVSQSPSNKVTEKGKDVELRCDPISGHTALYWYRQSLGQGLEFLIYFQGNSAPDKSGLPSDRFSAERTGGSVSTLTIQRTQQEDSAVYLCASSSDLAGAGEQFFGPGTRLTVL.

V gene TRBV27 combines with J gene TRBJ1-5; 8 bases are shared with TRBD1. V was pared by 5 bases and J by 4 bases, with 10 bases of the junction left unmatched. Germline lookup yields CDR1 MNHEY and CDR2 SMNVEV (reference sequence). CDR3 size: 16 residues. The CDR3 protein is CASSRSPGTGNQPQHF. The CDR3 DNA reads as TGTGCCAGCAGTAGATCCCCCGGGACAGGTAATCAGCCCCAGCATTTT.

This clonotype counts as large (0.1 to 1%). The V gene is TRBV27, the J gene TRBJ1-2; D is uncertain. The V end lost 2 bases, the J end lost 11 bases, and 15 bases lay between the germline ends. Germline V gene data show CDR1 as MNHEY and CDR2 as SMNVEV (reference sequence). The CDR3 has 13 residues. CDR3 in DNA: TGTGCCAGCAGTTTAAGTGGCCCGGGAGTATACACCTTC. Translating it yields CASSLSGPGVYTF.

The CDR3 bases are TGTGCCAGCAGCTTTGAGCGGGCCACAGATACGCAGTATTTT. It encodes CASSFERATDTQYF. The chain combines TRBV11-3 with TRBJ2-3; possible D gene TRBD2, 6 bases. Germline CDR1 and CDR2: SGHNT and YENEEA. The germline V and J ends were trimmed by 3 bases and 2 bases, with 9 bases remaining between them. The CDR3 spans 14 residues.

This clonotype was counted between two and nine times. J is TRBJ1-6 and V is TRBV6-2 or TRBV6-3; no firm D call. CDR1 and CDR2 (germline): MNHEY, SVGEGT. The V end was cut by 5 bases, the J end by 6 bases, with 5 bases between. CDR3 length: 12 amino acids. The CDR3 loop reads CASSDPNSPLHF. As DNA, the CDR3 is TGTGCCAGCAGTGACCCTAATTCACCCCTCCACTTT.

The chain's CDR3 is CSAIHDWNQPQHF. CDR3 nucleotides: TGCAGTGCCATCCATGATTGGAATCAGCCCCAGCATTTT. V usage is TRBV20-1 and J usage is TRBJ1-5; D gene unclear. The CDR3 is 13 amino acids. V lost 6 bases and J 4 bases, leaving 13 bases between the germline ends. Germline values: CDR1 DFQATT, CDR2 SNEGSKA (reference sequence).

This clonotype was detected only once. The V gene is TRBV4-3, the J gene TRBJ1-1; TRBD1 might be the D (5 bases). The CDR3 is made up of 17 amino acids. Germline CDR1 and CDR2: LGHNA and YSLEER. Trimming pared 0 bases from V and 3 bases from J, leaving 17 bases between. This CDR3 reads CASSQDLPRERDTEAFF. The CDR3, as DNA: TGCGCCAGCAGCCAAGATCTTCCCAGGGAGCGAGACACTGAAGCTTTCTTT.

The V call is TRBV6-1, the J call TRBJ2-3; D may be TRBD2 (6 bases). Germline assignment: CDR1 MNHNS and CDR2 SASEGT. Deletions cut 4 bases from V and 10 bases from J, with 15 bases between. The CDR3 runs to 13 residues. CDR3 region: CASSALTSLAQYF. CDR3 DNA sequence: TGTGCCAGCAGTGCCCTGACTAGTTTGGCGCAGTATTTT.

The gene calls are TRBV29-1 and TRBJ2-2; 7 bases align to TRBD1. Per germline, CDR1 SQVTM and CDR2 ANQGSEA. The V and J ends lost 4 bases and 2 bases, in that order; junction bases with no gene match: 10. This CDR3 comprises 16 residues. The CDR3 is CSVAGWTGSNTGELFF. DNA for the CDR3: TGCAGCGTTGCGGGTTGGACAGGCAGTAACACCGGGGAGCTGTTTTTT.

The rearrangement uses TRBV6-4 and TRBJ2-7, with TRBD1 as a possible D gene (6 bases). Germline CDR1 reads MRHNA; CDR2 reads SNTAGT. V gave up 0 bases and J gave up 3 bases, with 15 bases separating them. The CDR3 has 16 residues. CDR3 in amino acids: CASSDSRQGPYYEQYF. The CDR3 region has the DNA TGTGCCAGCAGTGACTCCCGTCAGGGGCCATACTACGAGCAGTACTTC.

J is TRBJ1-4 and V is TRBV20-1; D unclear. The V end lost 6 bases, the J end lost 6 bases, and 11 bases lay between the germline ends. CDR1 is DFQATT, CDR2 SNEGSKA, per germline (reference sequence). This CDR3 is built from 12 residues. CDR3 sequence reads: CSASRDYEKLFF. In nucleotides, the CDR3 is TGCAGTGCCTCCCGAGACTATGAAAAACTGTTTTTT.

V is TRBV20-1 and J is TRBJ2-7; possible D gene TRBD2, 7 bases. The length of the CDR3 is 13 residues. Looked up from germline, CDR1 is DFQATT and CDR2 is SNEGSKA (reference sequence). V was pared by 6 bases and J by 6 bases, with 18 bases between. DNA of the CDR3: TGCAGTGCGGGGGGGGCGTCGGGTCTCGAGCAGTACTTC. As protein: CSAGGASGLEQYF.

The chain couples TRBV4-3 to TRBJ1-6, with D possibly being TRBD1 (6 bases). This CDR3 has 15 residues. Looked up from germline, CDR1 is LGHNA and CDR2 is YSLEER. Between the trimmed V and J ends, which lost 0 bases and 10 bases, there was a span of 13 bases. The CDR3 region has the DNA TGCGCCAGCAGCCAAGATACCGGGGGGCAATCACCCCTCCACTTT. Translating it yields CASSQDTGGQSPLHF.

The chain couples TRBV6-1 to TRBJ1-5, with TRBD1 matching over 8 bases. J gave up 4 bases and V 7 bases, and 9 bases lay outside the gene matches. Germline lookup yields CDR1 MNHNS and CDR2 SASEGT. The CDR3 has 15 residues. CDR3 nucleotides: TGTGCCAGCAAGACGCGGACAGGGATAAATCAGCCCCAGCATTTT. Protein: CASKTRTGINQPQHF.

The chain uses TRBV19 and TRBJ2-7, with D uncertain. V lost 1 base to trimming and J lost 2 bases, with 12 bases between them. This CDR3 has 15 residues. Germline CDR1 and CDR2: LNHDA and SQIVND (reference sequence). DNA of the CDR3: TGTGCCAGTAGTATAGCTTCCGGACGACCCTACGAGCAGTACTTC. This gives the protein CASSIASGRPYEQYF. Supplemented by reference TRBV19 and TRBJ2-7, the full variable domain reads DGGITQSPKYLFRKEGQNVTLSCEQNLNHDAMYWYRQDPGQGLRLIYYSQIVNDFQKGDIAEGYSVSREKKESFPLTVTSAQKNPTAFYLCASSIASGRPYEQYFGPGTRLTVT.

A few counts support this clonotype. This chain uses TRBV2 with TRBJ2-7; D not certain. This CDR3 has 13 residues. Germline V gene sequence: CDR1 SNHLY, CDR2 FYNNEI. Trimming cost V 7 bases and J 7 bases, with 17 bases left between them. CDR3: CASTPNAWAEQYF. The CDR3 DNA follows: TGTGCCAGCACCCCCAACGCGTGGGCTGAGCAGTACTTC. The full variable domain, completed using reference TRBV2 and TRBJ2-7, is EPEVTQTPSHQVTQMGQEVILRCVPISNHLYFYWYRQILGQKVEFLVSFYNNEISEKSEIFDDQFSVERPDGSNFTLKIRSTKLEDSAMYFCASTPNAWAEQYFGPGTRLTVT.

The chain employs TRBV6-5 and TRBJ1-1, with D hard to call. Trimming stripped 0 bases from V and 0 bases from J, with 11 bases between. Germline V gene data show CDR1 as MNHEY and CDR2 as SVGAGI. The CDR3 is 16 amino acids. The CDR3 region is CASSYSMSRLNTEAFF. The CDR3 nucleotides are TGTGCCAGCAGTTACTCGATGAGTAGATTGAACACTGAAGCTTTCTTT.

This clonotype was seen just once. The rearrangement links TRBV29-1 to TRBJ2-2, with D unclear. Trimming stripped 3 bases from V and 2 bases from J, with 1 base between. The length of the CDR3 is 11 residues. Looked up from germline, CDR1 is SQVTM and CDR2 is ANQGSEA. The CDR3 DNA reads as TGCAGCGTTGATAACACCGGGGAGCTGTTTTTT. Its translation is CSVDNTGELFF.

This chain connects TRBV5-1 to TRBJ1-1, with 7 positions matching TRBD1. This CDR3 contains 15 residues. The germline V gene has CDR1 SGHRS and CDR2 YFSETQ. Trimming removed 2 bases from V and 1 base from J; junction bases left unmatched: 5. CDR3 coding DNA: TGCGCCAGCAGCTTACCGGGACAGAGGAACACTGAAGCTTTCTTT. It specifies CASSLPGQRNTEAFF. Full variable domain (remainder filled in from reference TRBV5-1 and TRBJ1-1): KAGVTQTPRYLIKTRGQQVTLSCSPISGHRSVSWYQQTPGQGLQFLFEYFSETQRNKGNFPGRFSGRQFSNSRSEMNVSTLELGDSALYLCASSLPGQRNTEAFFGQGTRLTVV.

This clonotype was observed once. Its ends do not fully match the called genes, so a read error is possible. V is TRBV7-7 and J is TRBJ1-1; D remains unclear. CDR3 size: 13 residues. Germline V gene data show CDR1 as SSHAT and CDR2 as FNYEAQ (reference sequence). As DNA, the CDR3 is TGTGCTAGCAGCTTCCAGACCAACACTGAAGCTTTCTTT. This translates into CASSFQTNTEAFF. The whole variable domain, remainder taken from reference TRBV7-7 and TRBJ1-1, is GAGVSQSPRYKVTKRGQDVTLRCDPISSHATLYWYQQALGQGPEFLTYFNYEAQPDKSGLPSDRFSAERPEGSISTLTIQRTEQRDSAMYRCASSFQTNTEAFFGQGTRLTVV.

V is TRBV20-1 and J is TRBJ2-2; possibly TRBD1 or TRBD2 for D (7 bases each). The V gene's germline CDR1 is DFQATT and CDR2 SNEGSKA (reference sequence). The CDR3 covers 14 residues. The ends were cut back, 5 bases at V and 7 bases at J, with 17 bases in the middle. In DNA form, the CDR3 reads TGCAGTGCTTTCAGGGGGGGGATAAGCGGGGAGCTGTTTTTT. This codes for CSAFRGGISGELFF.

The chain is built from TRBV6-4 and TRBJ2-1; D call uncertain. The germline V gene has CDR1 MRHNA and CDR2 SNTAGT. Trimming removed 3 bases at V and 9 bases at J, with 12 bases between. This CDR3 has 13 amino acids. CDR3 coding DNA: TGTGCCAGCAGTGAACAGCAGGAAGGTGAGCAGTTCTTC. It translates to CASSEQQEGEQFF.

This chain uses TRBV25-1 with TRBJ2-2; D may be TRBD1 (5 bases). Germline-derived CDR1 and CDR2 are MGHDK and SYGVNS. V was clipped by 7 bases and J by 5 bases, with 8 bases between them. The CDR3 is made up of 12 amino acids. CDR3 sequence (DNA): TGTGCCAGCAAGGGGTCTACCGGGGAGCTGTTTTTT. Translating it yields CASKGSTGELFF.

This sequence joins TRBV7-9 and TRBJ1-3; TRBD1 is a possible D gene (5 bases). Trimming stripped 1 base from V and 4 bases from J, with 14 bases between. This CDR3 contains 16 residues. Germline V gene data show CDR1 as SEHNR and CDR2 as FQNEAQ (reference sequence). Here the CDR3 DNA reads TGTGCCAGCAGCTTAGAATTGGGGGGTACCGGAAACACCATATATTTT. As protein: CASSLELGGTGNTIYF.

This clonotype was observed a few times. This sequence joins TRBV7-3 and TRBJ2-3; 12 nucleotides agree with TRBD2. CDR3 length: 15 residues. Germline V gene lookup returns CDR1 SGHTA and CDR2 FQGTGA. V lost 5 bases, J lost 3 bases, and 3 bases stayed unmatched. Written as DNA, the CDR3 is TGTGCCAGCAGCAGACTAGCGGGAGTGACAGATACGCAGTATTTT. Its protein is CASSRLAGVTDTQYF.

Only one count was recorded for this clonotype. At one of its ends the junction is not consistent with the germline gene, which may arise from a read error. This rearrangement joins TRBV7-9 to TRBJ2-5; 11 bases agree with TRBD2. The CDR3 consists of 14 residues. The germline V gene encodes CDR1 SEHNR and CDR2 FQNEAQ (reference sequence). Here the CDR3 DNA reads TGTGCCAGCAGTCTTAGCGGGGGGGCCAAGACCCGGTACTTC. This gives the protein CASSLSGGAKTRYF.

This clonotype has only one observation. The rearrangement links TRBV6-1 to TRBJ2-5; D uncertain. The germline V gene encodes CDR1 MNHNS and CDR2 SASEGT. This CDR3 spans 15 amino acids. The V and J ends lost 11 bases and 0 bases respectively, with 19 bases between them. The CDR3 region has the DNA TGTGCCGGCCGTAGGGCCGATAGAGACCAAGAGACCCAGTACTTC. The encoded protein is CAGRRADRDQETQYF.

CDR3 in DNA: TGCAGTGCTTTTCTGGGTACTGAAGCTTTCTTT. It specifies CSAFLGTEAFF. The gene calls are TRBV20-1 and TRBJ1-1; no clear D gene. V lost 5 bases and J lost 5, with 9 bases in between. The germline V gene encodes CDR1 DFQATT and CDR2 SNEGSKA (reference sequence). The CDR3 spans 11 residues.

V usage is TRBV20-1 and J usage is TRBJ1-5; D unresolved. The V end was cut by 4 bases, the J end by 2 bases, with 12 bases between. The length of the CDR3 is 14 residues. Germline V lookup: CDR1 DFQATT, CDR2 SNEGSKA (reference sequence). The CDR3 DNA is TGCAGTGCTATGGAGGCTGTCGGCAATCAGCCCCAGCATTTT. This encodes CSAMEAVGNQPQHF.

The chain recombines TRBV11-1 with TRBJ2-5; D is uncertain. The germline V gene encodes CDR1 SGHAT and CDR2 FQDESV (reference sequence). There are 15 residues in the CDR3. The V end was cut by 4 bases, the J end by 2 bases, with 14 bases between. The CDR3 DNA reads TGTGCCAGCAGCTCCATCGGAATACTGCAAGAGACCCAGTACTTC. Amino acid sequence: CASSSIGILQETQYF. The whole variable domain, remainder taken from reference TRBV11-1 and TRBJ2-5, is EAEVAQSPRYKITEKSQAVAFWCDPISGHATLYWYRQILGQGPELLVQFQDESVVDDSQLPKDRFSAERLKGVDSTLKIQPAELGDSAMYLCASSSIGILQETQYFGPGTRLLVL.

This chain connects TRBV7-2 to TRBJ2-2, with D maybe TRBD2 (5 bases). Germline V lookup: CDR1 SGHTA, CDR2 FQGNSA. Trimming removed 1 base at V and 2 bases at J, with 8 bases between. The CDR3 is 15 residues long. The CDR3 loop reads CASSLVGGNTGELFF. CDR3 coding DNA: TGTGCCAGCAGCTTAGTTGGAGGCAACACCGGGGAGCTGTTTTTT.